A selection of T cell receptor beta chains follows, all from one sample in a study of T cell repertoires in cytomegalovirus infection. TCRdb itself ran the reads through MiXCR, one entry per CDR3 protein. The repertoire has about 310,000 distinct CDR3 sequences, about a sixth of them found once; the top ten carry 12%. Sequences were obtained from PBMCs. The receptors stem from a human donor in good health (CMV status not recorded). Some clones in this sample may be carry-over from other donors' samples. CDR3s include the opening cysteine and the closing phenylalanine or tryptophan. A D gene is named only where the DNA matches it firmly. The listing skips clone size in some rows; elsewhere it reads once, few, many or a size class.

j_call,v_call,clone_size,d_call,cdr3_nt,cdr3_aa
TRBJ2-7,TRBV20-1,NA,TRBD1,TGCAGTGCTAGGAGCTCCGACAGGGGGAGAAGATACGAGCAGTACTTC,CSARSSDRGRRYEQYF
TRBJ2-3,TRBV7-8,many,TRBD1,TGTGCCAGCAGCTTAGAGATACCGACAGGGCCCCTCACAGATACGCAGTATTTT,CASSLEIPTGPLTDTQYF
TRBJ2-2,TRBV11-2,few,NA,TGTGCCAGCAGCTTAACTCAGGGGCGGTCCGGGGAGCTGTTTTTT,CASSLTQGRSGELFF
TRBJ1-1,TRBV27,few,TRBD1,TGTGCCAGCAGCCCTCTCGACAGGGGAACTGAAGCTTTCTTT,CASSPLDRGTEAFF
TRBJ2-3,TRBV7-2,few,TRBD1,TGTGCCAGCAGGCCGACCGGGACAGGGGGCGCGGCAGATACGCAGTATTTT,CASRPTGTGGAADTQYF
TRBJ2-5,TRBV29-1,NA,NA,TGCAGCGTTGAACCCTACATGTACAGGGATTATCAAGAGACCCAGTACTTC,CSVEPYMYRDYQETQYF
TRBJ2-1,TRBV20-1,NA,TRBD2,TGCAGTGCTAGAGATGGAACTAGCGGGGGGTACAATGAGCAGTTCTTC,CSARDGTSGGYNEQFF
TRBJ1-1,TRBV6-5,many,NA,TGTGCCAGCAGTTACTCACAGACGGTCAGCACTGAAGCTTTCTTT,CASSYSQTVSTEAFF
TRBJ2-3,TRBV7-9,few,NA,TGTGCCAGCAGCTCCTCGGGACTTAATACGCAGTATTTT,CASSSSGLNTQYF
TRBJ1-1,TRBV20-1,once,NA,TGCAGTGCTAGGGGGAGACTACGTGGGGCTTTCTTT,CSARGRLRGAFF
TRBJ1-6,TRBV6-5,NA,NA,TGTGCCAGCAGGAAAGAAGGGATCAACCTTTCACCCCTCCACTTT,CASRKEGINLSPLHF
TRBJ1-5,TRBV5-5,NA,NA,TGTGCCAGCAGCTTGGATACGGTTCAGCCCCAGCATTTT,CASSLDTVQPQHF
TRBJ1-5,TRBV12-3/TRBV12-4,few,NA,TGTGCCAGCACCCTAGGGTATCAGCCCCAGCATTTT,CASTLGYQPQHF
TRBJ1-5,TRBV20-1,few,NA,TGCAGTGCTTCACCCGGGGGGAGGGCATTTAGGCATCATCAGCCCCAGCATTTT,CSASPGGRAFRHHQPQHF
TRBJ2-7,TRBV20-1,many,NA,TGCAGTGCCTCTGGCTATCCCTCCTACGAGCAGTACTTC,CSASGYPSYEQYF
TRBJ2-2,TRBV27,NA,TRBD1,TGTGCCAGCAGTTACAGGGGGGCGAACACCGGGGAGGTGTTTTTT,CASSYRGANTGEVFF
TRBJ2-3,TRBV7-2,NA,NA,TGTGCCAGCAGCTCGTCGTGGGTAGGAGATACGCAGTATTTT,CASSSSWVGDTQYF
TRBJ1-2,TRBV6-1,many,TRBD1,TGTGCCAGCAGTGAAGGCGCTCCGGGACAGGGGATATATGGCTACACCTTC,CASSEGAPGQGIYGYTF
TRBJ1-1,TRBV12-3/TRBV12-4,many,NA,TGTGCCAGCAGCTTGAGGGGCGAGAACACTGAAGCTTTCTTT,CASSLRGENTEAFF
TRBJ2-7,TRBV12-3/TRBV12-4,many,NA,TGTGCCAGCAGTTTAGACGCGACTCCGAACGGAGAGCAGTACTTC,CASSLDATPNGEQYF
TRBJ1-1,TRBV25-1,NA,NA,TGTGCCAGCAGTCCAATGGGACTCAGTGGGACTGAAGCTTTCTTT,CASSPMGLSGTEAFF
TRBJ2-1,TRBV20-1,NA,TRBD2,TGCAGTGCTAGAGGCCCCGGGACTAGGTCCTACAATGAGCAGTTCTTC,CSARGPGTRSYNEQFF
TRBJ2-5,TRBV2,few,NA,TGTGCCAGAGAAGGACTGAGCCAAGAGACCCAGTACTTC,CAREGLSQETQYF
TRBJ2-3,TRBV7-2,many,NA,TGTGCCAGCAGCCCGCCCTGGGGCACAGATACGCAGTATTTT,CASSPPWGTDTQYF
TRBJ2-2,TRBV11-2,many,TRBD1,TGTGCCAGCAGCTCTCGGTTGGGACAGAAGTATAACACCGGGGAGCTGTTTTTT,CASSSRLGQKYNTGELFF
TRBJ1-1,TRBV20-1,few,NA,TGCAGTGCTAGAGCAACAACGGGGGTTGAAGCTTTCTTT,CSARATTGVEAFF
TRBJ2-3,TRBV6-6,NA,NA,TGTGCCAGCAGGTTACGCGCGTCCACAGATACGCAGTATTTT,CASRLRASTDTQYF
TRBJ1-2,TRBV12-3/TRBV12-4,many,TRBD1,TGTGCCAGCAGTTACGACCCCCGGGACAGTCTTTATGGCTACACCTTC,CASSYDPRDSLYGYTF
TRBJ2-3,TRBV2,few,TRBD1,TGTGCCAGCAAAGGGGGTCCGGGACAGGGCGTTGAGGATACGCAGTATTTT,CASKGGPGQGVEDTQYF
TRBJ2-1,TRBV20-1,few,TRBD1,TGCAGTGCTAAAAGGGACAGGGTCTACAATGAGCAGTTCTTC,CSAKRDRVYNEQFF
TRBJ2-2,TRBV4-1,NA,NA,TGCGCCAGCAGCCAAGAGGGTAGACCCGGGGACACCGGGGAGCTGTTTTTT,CASSQEGRPGDTGELFF
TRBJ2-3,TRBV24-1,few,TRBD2,TGTGCCACCAGGGGGGGGGGCACAGATACGCAGTATTTT,CATRGGGTDTQYF
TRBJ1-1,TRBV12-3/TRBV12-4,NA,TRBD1,TGTGCCAGCATCCTAGGGGGCTCTGAAGCTTTCTTT,CASILGGSEAFF
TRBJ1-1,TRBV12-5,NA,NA,TGTGCTAGTGGCCTATCAATGAACACTGAAGCTTTCTTT,CASGLSMNTEAFF